These T cell receptor beta chains were read from a single sample in a study of T cells in Graves' hyperthyroidism and ophthalmopathy. TCRdb reprocessed the multiplex PCR reads with MiXCR, giving one entry per CDR3 protein. The repertoire holds about 570,000 distinct CDR3 sequences, 40% to 55% seen once, with roughly 19% in the top ten. The sequencing sample was made of peripheral blood or thyroid tissue (not recorded which). These TCRs come from an adult woman with Graves' disease, either hyperthyroidism or ophthalmopathy (not recorded which). Both conserved end residues are part of each CDR3. The D gene is left open where the match is weak. The listing skips clone size in some rows; elsewhere it reads once, few, many or a size class.

d_gene: -
v_gene: TRBV2
j_gene: TRBJ1-3
abundance: -
CDR3aa: CASSPFNGVAGNTIYF
CDR3nt: TGTGCCAGCAGCCCTTTCAACGGGGTCGCTGGAAACACCATATATTTT

d_gene: -
v_gene: TRBV7-9
j_gene: TRBJ2-7
abundance: -
CDR3aa: CASSSYLSYEQYF
CDR3nt: TGTGCCAGCAGCTCCTACCTCTCCTACGAGCAGTACTTC

d_gene: TRBD1
v_gene: TRBV10-2
j_gene: TRBJ2-7
abundance: once
CDR3aa: CASSGDRNQPQQYF
CDR3nt: TGCGCCAGCAGCGGGGACAGGAATCAGCCCCAGCAGTACTTC

d_gene: -
v_gene: TRBV24-1
j_gene: TRBJ2-7
abundance: -
CDR3aa: CATSDNVGGAVTPYEQYF
CDR3nt: TGTGCCACCAGTGATAATGTGGGGGGAGCGGTTACCCCCTACGAGCAGTACTTC

d_gene: TRBD2
v_gene: TRBV7-9
j_gene: TRBJ2-2
abundance: once
CDR3aa: CASSTGLAGVGTGELFF
CDR3nt: TGTGCCAGCAGCACAGGACTAGCGGGAGTAGGCACCGGGGAGCTGTTTTTT

d_gene: TRBD2
v_gene: TRBV5-1
j_gene: TRBJ2-5
abundance: many
CDR3aa: CASSLSGSEGTQYF
CDR3nt: TGCGCCAGCAGCCTTAGCGGGAGTGAGGGGACCCAGTACTTC

d_gene: -
v_gene: TRBV27
j_gene: TRBJ1-2
abundance: few
CDR3aa: CASSLSAGFGYTF
CDR3nt: TGTGCCAGCAGTTTATCTGCAGGCTTCGGCTACACCTTC

d_gene: TRBD1
v_gene: TRBV4-1
j_gene: TRBJ1-2
abundance: many
CDR3aa: CASSQFRDRRNYGYTF
CDR3nt: TGCGCCAGCAGCCAATTCCGGGACAGGCGCAACTATGGCTACACCTTC

d_gene: -
v_gene: TRBV7-2
j_gene: TRBJ2-7
abundance: many
CDR3aa: CASSLLGRNYEQYF
CDR3nt: TGTGCCAGCAGCTTGTTGGGCAGGAACTACGAGCAGTACTTC

d_gene: TRBD2
v_gene: TRBV4-1
j_gene: TRBJ2-2
abundance: many
CDR3aa: CASSQPGLAGGVAGELFF
CDR3nt: TGCGCCAGCAGCCAACCGGGACTAGCGGGAGGAGTCGCCGGGGAGCTGTTTTTT

d_gene: TRBD1
v_gene: TRBV7-2
j_gene: TRBJ2-7
abundance: -
CDR3aa: CASSFLGQVNYEQYF
CDR3nt: TGTGCCAGCAGCTTTTTGGGACAGGTGAACTACGAGCAGTACTTC

d_gene: TRBD2
v_gene: TRBV20-1
j_gene: TRBJ2-5
abundance: -
CDR3aa: CSAGGVREGLGQTQYF
CDR3nt: TGCAGTGCTGGGGGGGTGCGGGAGGGCCTTGGGCAGACCCAGTACTTC

d_gene: TRBD2
v_gene: TRBV9
j_gene: TRBJ2-7
abundance: -
CDR3aa: CASSGTSGTYEQYF
CDR3nt: TGTGCCAGCAGCGGGACTAGCGGAACCTACGAGCAGTACTTC

d_gene: -
v_gene: TRBV7-8
j_gene: TRBJ1-5
abundance: -
CDR3aa: CASSLGYLPQHF
CDR3nt: TGTGCCAGCAGCTTAGGGTACCTGCCCCAGCATTTT

d_gene: -
v_gene: TRBV7-2
j_gene: TRBJ1-2
abundance: -
CDR3aa: CASSRGALNGYTF
CDR3nt: TGTGCCAGCAGCCGAGGGGCTTTAAATGGCTACACCTTC

d_gene: -
v_gene: TRBV5-1
j_gene: TRBJ1-5
abundance: many
CDR3aa: CASSPGRGQPQHF
CDR3nt: TGTGCCAGCAGTCCAGGAAGGGGCCAGCCCCAGCATTTT

d_gene: -
v_gene: TRBV20-1
j_gene: TRBJ1-1
abundance: many
CDR3aa: CSAPPRRTEAFF
CDR3nt: TGCAGTGCTCCGCCCAGGAGGACTGAAGCTTTCTTT

d_gene: -
v_gene: TRBV5-1
j_gene: TRBJ1-1
abundance: -
CDR3aa: CASSFTGNTEALF
CDR3nt: TGCGCCAGCAGCTTTACAGGGAACACTGAAGCTCTCTTT

d_gene: -
v_gene: TRBV30
j_gene: TRBJ1-1
abundance: few
CDR3aa: CAWKSEGTEAFF
CDR3nt: TGTGCCTGGAAATCTGAGGGGACTGAAGCTTTCTTT

d_gene: TRBD2
v_gene: TRBV11-2
j_gene: TRBJ2-3
abundance: -
CDR3aa: CASSFGTSGFTDTQYF
CDR3nt: TGTGCCAGCAGCTTTGGGACTAGCGGGTTCACAGATACGCAGTATTTT

d_gene: -
v_gene: TRBV7-9
j_gene: TRBJ1-3
abundance: many
CDR3aa: CASSIRDELASGNTIYF
CDR3nt: TGTGCCAGCAGCATCCGGGACGAACTGGCCTCTGGAAACACCATATATTTT

d_gene: -
v_gene: TRBV6-5
j_gene: TRBJ1-5
abundance: many
CDR3aa: CASRLWDRGDNQPQHF
CDR3nt: TGTGCCAGCAGACTTTGGGACCGGGGCGACAATCAGCCCCAGCATTTT

d_gene: -
v_gene: TRBV19
j_gene: TRBJ1-1
abundance: -
CDR3aa: CASSMWDTFEAFF
CDR3nt: TGTGCCAGTAGTATGTGGGACACTTTTGAAGCTTTCTTT

d_gene: -
v_gene: TRBV7-3
j_gene: TRBJ1-1
abundance: many
CDR3aa: CASSLYMNTEAFF
CDR3nt: TGTGCCAGCAGCCTATACATGAACACTGAAGCTTTCTTT

d_gene: TRBD2
v_gene: TRBV10-2
j_gene: TRBJ2-5
abundance: -
CDR3aa: CASSETSGMMETQYF
CDR3nt: TGCGCCAGCAGTGAGACTAGCGGGATGATGGAGACCCAGTACTTC

d_gene: TRBD1
v_gene: TRBV29-1
j_gene: TRBJ1-4
abundance: -
CDR3aa: CSWGDRDREKLFF
CDR3nt: TGCAGCTGGGGGGACAGGGATCGTGAAAAACTGTTTTTT

d_gene: -
v_gene: TRBV28
j_gene: TRBJ2-6
abundance: many
CDR3aa: CASSLGPTSGANVLTF
CDR3nt: TGTGCCAGCAGCCTAGGACCGACCTCTGGGGCCAACGTCCTGACTTTC

d_gene: -
v_gene: TRBV4-3
j_gene: TRBJ1-1
abundance: -
CDR3aa: CASSQVGLRAGEAFF
CDR3nt: TGCGCCAGCAGCCAAGTTGGGCTGCGGGCAGGTGAAGCTTTCTTT

d_gene: -
v_gene: TRBV29-1
j_gene: TRBJ2-2
abundance: -
CDR3aa: CSVELGPSTGELFF
CDR3nt: TGCAGCGTTGAATTAGGGCCAAGCACCGGGGAGCTGTTTTTT

d_gene: -
v_gene: TRBV2
j_gene: TRBJ2-1
abundance: few
CDR3aa: CASSEAQGTGEQFF
CDR3nt: TGTGCCAGCAGTGAAGCGCAAGGGACGGGTGAGCAGTTCTTC

d_gene: -
v_gene: TRBV5-1
j_gene: TRBJ1-1
abundance: -
CDR3aa: CASKPSNTEAFF
CDR3nt: TGCGCCAGCAAGCCCTCGAACACTGAAGCCTTCTTT

d_gene: -
v_gene: TRBV20-1
j_gene: TRBJ1-6
abundance: -
CDR3aa: CSARDGGEYSPLHF
CDR3nt: TGCAGTGCTAGAGACGGGGGGGAGTACTCACCCCTCCACTTT

d_gene: -
v_gene: TRBV20-1
j_gene: TRBJ1-4
abundance: -
CDR3aa: CSASLPAAGGHEKLFF
CDR3nt: TGCAGTGCTAGCCTGCCCGCGGCGGGAGGGCATGAAAAACTGTTTTTT

d_gene: -
v_gene: TRBV20-1
j_gene: TRBJ1-5
abundance: -
CDR3aa: CSANGPGQPQHF
CDR3nt: TGCAGTGCTAACGGCCCCGGCCAGCCCCAGCATTTT

d_gene: -
v_gene: TRBV5-1
j_gene: TRBJ1-3
abundance: -
CDR3aa: CASSLDDTIYF
CDR3nt: TGCGCCAGCAGCCTGGACGACACCATATATTTT

d_gene: TRBD1
v_gene: TRBV20-1
j_gene: TRBJ1-1
abundance: -
CDR3aa: CSAATGTGATEAFF
CDR3nt: TGCAGTGCAGCGACCGGGACAGGGGCTACTGAAGCTTTCTTT

d_gene: -
v_gene: TRBV20-1
j_gene: TRBJ1-1
abundance: many
CDR3aa: CSARKADTEAFF
CDR3nt: TGCAGTGCTAGAAAGGCGGACACTGAAGCTTTCTTT

d_gene: -
v_gene: TRBV5-4
j_gene: TRBJ2-2
abundance: -
CDR3aa: CASSLVSGNTGELFF
CDR3nt: TGTGCCAGCAGCTTAGTTTCCGGGAACACCGGGGAGCTGTTTTTT

d_gene: -
v_gene: TRBV6-6
j_gene: TRBJ1-2
abundance: few
CDR3aa: CASTRWTEANYGYTF
CDR3nt: TGTGCCAGCACCCGTTGGACAGAAGCTAACTATGGCTACACCTTC

d_gene: -
v_gene: TRBV20-1
j_gene: TRBJ1-1
abundance: few
CDR3aa: CSVVMNTEAFF
CDR3nt: TGCAGTGTGGTGATGAACACTGAAGCTTTCTTT

d_gene: -
v_gene: TRBV29-1
j_gene: TRBJ2-7
abundance: -
CDR3aa: CSSDYSYEQYF
CDR3nt: TGCAGCTCAGACTACTCCTACGAGCAGTACTTC

d_gene: -
v_gene: TRBV30
j_gene: TRBJ1-6
abundance: once
CDR3aa: CAWSGRIVYSPLHF
CDR3nt: TGTGCCTGGAGTGGGAGGATCGTCTATTCGCCCCTCCACTTT

d_gene: TRBD2
v_gene: TRBV20-1
j_gene: TRBJ2-7
abundance: many
CDR3aa: CSARDRGLAGVGSSEQYF
CDR3nt: TGCAGTGCTAGAGATCGTGGACTAGCGGGAGTAGGCAGTAGCGAGCAGTACTTC

d_gene: -
v_gene: TRBV20-1
j_gene: TRBJ1-4
abundance: -
CDR3aa: CSASSPRGATNEKLFF
CDR3nt: TGCAGTGCCAGCAGCCCCAGGGGAGCGACTAATGAAAAACTGTTTTTT

d_gene: -
v_gene: TRBV10-3
j_gene: TRBJ1-1
abundance: -
CDR3aa: CAISESTVDTEAFF
CDR3nt: TGTGCCATCAGTGAGTCGACAGTGGACACTGAAGCTTTCTTT

d_gene: -
v_gene: TRBV28
j_gene: TRBJ1-2
abundance: -
CDR3aa: CASSLQGTSSEGYTF
CDR3nt: TGTGCCAGCAGTTTGCAGGGGACGAGTTCGGAAGGCTACACCTTC

d_gene: -
v_gene: TRBV15
j_gene: TRBJ2-3
abundance: -
CDR3aa: CATSRGLGEGTDTQYF
CDR3nt: TGTGCCACCAGCAGGGGTCTGGGGGAAGGCACAGATACGCAGTATTTT

d_gene: -
v_gene: TRBV20-1
j_gene: TRBJ2-5
abundance: -
CDR3aa: CSAPLRGAMQETQYF
CDR3nt: TGCAGTGCACCACTGAGGGGCGCGATGCAAGAGACCCAGTACTTC

d_gene: TRBD1
v_gene: TRBV11-2
j_gene: TRBJ1-6
abundance: once
CDR3aa: CASSLRRTGISYNSPLHF
CDR3nt: TGTGCCAGCAGCCTACGACGGACAGGGATCTCCTATAATTCACCCCTCCACTTT

d_gene: -
v_gene: TRBV7-9
j_gene: TRBJ2-7
abundance: -
CDR3aa: CASSPRDGLTYEQYF
CDR3nt: TGTGCCAGCAGCCCCCGGGACGGCCTGACCTACGAGCAGTACTTC

d_gene: TRBD2
v_gene: TRBV5-6
j_gene: TRBJ2-7
abundance: once
CDR3aa: CASSFRLALDEQYF
CDR3nt: TGTGCCAGCAGCTTCCGACTAGCGCTCGACGAGCAGTACTTC

d_gene: -
v_gene: TRBV14
j_gene: TRBJ1-1
abundance: many
CDR3aa: CASSQGGTWRGSEAFF
CDR3nt: TGTGCCAGCAGCCAAGGTGGGACCTGGCGGGGGTCTGAAGCTTTCTTT

d_gene: -
v_gene: TRBV7-2
j_gene: TRBJ1-2
abundance: many
CDR3aa: CASSLFPGDHTF
CDR3nt: TGTGCCAGCAGCTTATTCCCAGGGGACCACACCTTC

d_gene: TRBD2
v_gene: TRBV11-2
j_gene: TRBJ2-7
abundance: -
CDR3aa: CASRTILGTSFYEQYF
CDR3nt: TGTGCCAGCAGGACGATTCTCGGGACTAGCTTCTACGAGCAGTACTTC

d_gene: -
v_gene: TRBV10-3
j_gene: TRBJ1-2
abundance: many
CDR3aa: CAISAGRDNYYGYTF
CDR3nt: TGTGCCATCAGTGCGGGGCGGGACAACTATTATGGCTACACCTTC

d_gene: -
v_gene: TRBV13
j_gene: TRBJ1-6
abundance: many
CDR3aa: CASREQNARDNSPLHF
CDR3nt: TGTGCCAGCAGGGAACAGAACGCAAGGGATAATTCACCCCTCCACTTT